The 6 T cell receptor beta chains listed next were all sequenced from one sample in a study of T cells in localized non-small cell lung cancer. Using immunoSEQ multiplex PCR, the repertoire was profiled, and TCRdb retains in-frame clones only, with some absent. This table holds about 1,700 clones, around 25% found once. The sequencing used normal lung tissue next to the tumor, collected before any cancer treatment. These receptors originate from a female donor older than 55 with stage II squamous cell lung carcinoma.

This chain links TRBV19 with TRBJ1-3; D possibly corresponds to TRBD1 (5 bases). This CDR3 region has 13 residues. CDR1 is LNHDA, CDR2 SQIVND, per germline (reference sequence). V lost 5 bases and J lost 2, with 7 bases in between. Here the CDR3 reads CASSRGAGNTIYF. Here the CDR3 DNA reads TGTGCCAGTAGTCGGGGCGCTGGAAACACCATATATTTT.

This sequence joins TRBV15 and TRBJ2-7, with TRBD2 matching over 12 bases. CDR3 length: 17 residues. CDR1 LNHNV and CDR2 YYDKDF come from the germline V gene (reference sequence). V gave up 3 bases and J gave up 4 bases; unmatched junction bases: 10. CDR3 sequence reads: CATSSRSRTSGMYEQYF. CDR3 coding DNA: TGTGCCACCAGCAGTCGAAGTCGGACTAGCGGGATGTACGAGCAGTACTTC.

This chain links TRBV29-1 with TRBJ1-1; D remains ambiguous. Looked up from germline, CDR1 is SQVTM and CDR2 is ANQGSEA. Trimming took off 3 bases at V and 2 bases at J, with 13 bases between the two ends. The CDR3 spans 14 residues. DNA of the CDR3: TGCAGCGTTGAGGGTCTTTCAGGAAACACTGAAGCTTTCTTT. Its protein product is CSVEGLSGNTEAFF.

This clone was seen a few times. This chain connects TRBV2 to TRBJ1-2, with 10 nucleotides matching TRBD1. V dropped 1 base and J dropped 6; count of bases not matched to a gene: 2. CDR1 and CDR2 from the germline V gene are SNHLY and FYNNEI. The CDR3 extends over 14 amino acids. DNA of the CDR3: TGTGCCAGCAGTGAAGGGGGACAGGGGCATGGCTACACCTTC. It yields the protein CASSEGGQGHGYTF.

The chain employs TRBV19 and TRBJ2-5; D is perhaps TRBD1 (8 bases). Trimming took off 5 bases at V and 5 bases at J, with 15 bases between the two ends. The germline V gene has CDR1 LNHDA and CDR2 SQIVND (reference sequence). The CDR3 consists of 14 residues. The CDR3 bases are TGTGCCAGTAGTGCACAGGGGGGGAGGGAGACCCAGTACTTC. Protein: CASSAQGGRETQYF.

The chain uses TRBV6-8 and TRBJ1-1, with a possible D match to TRBD1 (6 bases). V was shortened by 5 bases and J by 2 bases, with 15 bases between the two germline ends. Germline assignment: CDR1 MNHGY and CDR2 SAAAGT. CDR3 length: 15 amino acids. In DNA form, the CDR3 reads TGTGCCAGCAGTGACAGGAGGGGACTCAACACTGAAGCTTTCTTT. Translating gives CASSDRRGLNTEAFF.